This T cell receptor beta chain was sequenced for a study of T cell clonality in common variable immunodeficiency. The study, taken as a whole, reports: In common variable immunodeficiency, TCR beta chains reportedly carried fewer deletions and N-nucleotide insertions.

The CDR3 has 13 residues. The germline CDR1 and CDR2 sequences are MNHEY and SVGEGT. V dropped 9 bases and J dropped 4; count of bases not matched to a gene: 3. This clone was seen repeatedly, ten times or more. Its cognate antigen is unknown. The read finishes 3 residues shy of the CDR3 end, and the germline J gene is used to complete it. Equal genomic DNA amounts from CVID and control samples were sequenced. Only in-frame clones appear in the TCRdb table, and some are missing; sequencing was by immunoSEQ multiplex PCR. The data show around 42,000 clones, none appearing only once, with approximately 6% held by the ten largest. Blood came from CVID subjects not ill and not taking immunomodulatory or immunosuppressive medication.

V is TRBV6-2 or TRBV6-3 and J is TRBJ1-4, with 9 nucleotides matching TRBD1. Specimen: peripheral blood mononuclear cells. The clonotype comes from a human donor with common variable immunodeficiency. The CDR3 sequence is CASMDRGNEKLFF. The sequenced CDR3 bases are TGTGCCAGTATGGACAGGGGTAATGAAAAA.